This TCR beta chain was found in a study of T cell repertoires in cytomegalovirus infection. Across the whole study: Recently identified HLA-C-restricted CMV epitopes were used, and well-studied HLA-B-restricted CMV epitopes were used as well. A matching HLA type, together with CMV infection, was signaled by public TCR beta signatures.

Germline V gives CDR1 SGHVS, CDR2 FQNEAQ. The CDR3 runs to 16 residues. Trimming took 3 bases from V and 6 from J; bases not matched to a gene: 9. Worth noting for this clonotype: Its antigen is still unknown.

TCRdb used MiXCR to reprocess the reads, holding one entry per CDR3 protein. The sample has around 500,000 distinct CDR3 sequences, roughly 46% seen once. This sequence was found in a human donor in good health (CMV status not recorded). Some clones in this sample may be carry-over from other donors' samples. Sample: cultured PBMCs, taken from culture after CMV antigen stimulation. The chain employs TRBV7-8 and TRBJ2-1, with TRBD1 identical over 9 bases. The CDR3 coding sequence is TGTGCCAGCAGCTTCCGCGACAGGGGGGGTTTCAATGAGCAGTTCTTC. Protein product: CASSFRDRGGFNEQFF.